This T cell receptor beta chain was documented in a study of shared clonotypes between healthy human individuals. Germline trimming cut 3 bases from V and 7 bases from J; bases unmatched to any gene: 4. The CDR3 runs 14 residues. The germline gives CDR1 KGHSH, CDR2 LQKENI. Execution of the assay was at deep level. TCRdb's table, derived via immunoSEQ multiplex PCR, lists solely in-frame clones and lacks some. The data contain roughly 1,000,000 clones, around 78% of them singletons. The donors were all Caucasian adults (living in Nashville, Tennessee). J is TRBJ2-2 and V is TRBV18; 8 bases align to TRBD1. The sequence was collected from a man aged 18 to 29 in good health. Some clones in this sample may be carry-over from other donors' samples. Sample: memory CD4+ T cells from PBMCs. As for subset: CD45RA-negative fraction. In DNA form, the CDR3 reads TGTGCCAGCTCACCGACAGGGGCTGACGGGGAGCTGTTTTTT. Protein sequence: CASSPTGADGELFF.